The 13 T cell receptor beta chains listed next were all sequenced from one sample in a study of PD-1 blockade in mismatch repair-deficient tumors. TCRdb keeps only in-frame clones here, not all; method: immunoSEQ multiplex PCR. The sample contains some 22,000 clones, 84% of which appear only once. This specimen consisted of peripheral blood, obtained 2 weeks after starting pembrolizumab. The receptors derive from an adult with mismatch repair-deficient cancer.

This clone is termed medium-sized (0.01 to 0.1%). The V call is TRBV6-1, the J call TRBJ2-2, with TRBD2 identical over 12 bases. This CDR3 contains 15 residues. CDR1 and CDR2 from the germline V gene are MNHNS and SASEGT. The V and J ends lost 4 bases and 3 bases, in that order; junction bases with no gene match: 0. CDR3: CASSGLAGDTGELFF. The CDR3 DNA sequence: TGTGCCAGCAGTGGACTAGCGGGAGACACCGGGGAGCTGTTTTTT.

The chain carries TRBV5-1 and TRBJ2-2; 11 bases are a match to TRBD2. V was pared by 4 bases and J by 5 bases, with 7 bases of the junction left unmatched. CDR3 length: 16 residues. Looked up from germline, CDR1 is SGHRS and CDR2 is YFSETQ. CDR3 coding DNA: TGCGCCAGCAGCCCGTCACTAGCGGGAGTTACCGGGGAGCTGTTTTTT. It is translated as CASSPSLAGVTGELFF.

This chain joins TRBV2 and TRBJ2-1, with D possibly being TRBD2 (6 bases). Germline lookup yields CDR1 SNHLY and CDR2 FYNNEI. The CDR3 contains 15 residues. Trimming left V 6 bases short and J 2 bases short, with 14 bases between. The chain's CDR3 is CASRSDSGAYNEQFF. Here the CDR3 DNA reads TGTGCCAGCAGGAGCGATAGCGGCGCCTACAATGAGCAGTTCTTC. Using reference TRBV2 and TRBJ2-1 for the parts outside the CDR3, the full variable domain is EPEVTQTPSHQVTQMGQEVILRCVPISNHLYFYWYRQILGQKVEFLVSFYNNEISEKSEIFDDQFSVERPDGSNFTLKIRSTKLEDSAMYFCASRSDSGAYNEQFFGPGTRLTVL.

The chain couples TRBV10-3 to TRBJ2-1, with D hard to call. Germline CDR1 reads ENHRY; CDR2 reads SYGVKD. The CDR3 length is 12 residues. V was shortened by 6 bases and J by 6 bases, with 9 bases between the two germline ends. The CDR3 protein is CAISDVRNEQFF. CDR3 DNA sequence: TGTGCCATCAGCGATGTCCGCAATGAGCAGTTCTTC.

This clone was observed a handful of times. This sequence joins TRBV7-9 and TRBJ2-7; 9 bases agree with TRBD1. Germline CDR1 is SEHNR and CDR2 is FQNEAQ (reference sequence). The junction had 10 bases not matched to a gene; V was cut back by 4 bases and J by 3 bases. CDR3 size: 16 residues. CDR3 DNA: TGTGCCAGCAGCTCGACGCGGACAGGGGCGGTCTACGAGCAGTACTTC. Amino acid sequence: CASSSTRTGAVYEQYF.

The genes are TRBV5-1 and TRBJ1-3; TRBD1 aligns across 8 bases. The CDR3 runs 16 residues. The V gene's germline CDR1 is SGHRS and CDR2 YFSETQ. After removal of 0 bases from V and 4 bases from J, the junction contained 6 bases not matched to a gene. CDR3 DNA sequence: TGCGCCAGCAGCTTGGGACAGGGGAACGCCGGAAACACCATATATTTT. Translation: CASSLGQGNAGNTIYF.

CDR3 sequence (DNA): TGTGCCAGCAGTTTATTCTTAAGAAAACGGGACTTTTCCTACGAGCAGTACTTC. It specifies CASSLFLRKRDFSYEQYF. This chain links TRBV28 with TRBJ2-7; the D gene is possibly TRBD2 (6 bases). The CDR3 runs 18 residues. Germline loops: CDR1 MDHEN, CDR2 SYDVKM. Trimming left V 1 base short and J 1 base short, with 20 bases between.

The chain employs TRBV27 and TRBJ2-7; D is perhaps TRBD1 (6 bases). The ends were cut back, 3 bases at V and 5 bases at J, with 14 bases in the middle. The CDR3 has 14 amino acids. In germline, CDR1 is MNHEY, CDR2 SMNVEV (reference sequence). The CDR3 sequence is CASSFIQGMDEQYF. CDR3 nucleotide sequence: TGTGCCAGCAGTTTTATTCAGGGGATGGACGAGCAGTACTTC.

The J gene is TRBJ2-7, the V gene TRBV30; no firm D call. The V gene's germline CDR1 is GTSNPN and CDR2 SVGIG (reference sequence). The ends were cut back, 2 bases at V and 2 bases at J, with 7 bases in the middle. This CDR3 has 12 residues. CDR3 residues: CAWSRVAYEQYF. The CDR3, as DNA: TGTGCCTGGAGTCGGGTAGCCTACGAGCAGTACTTC.

The J gene is TRBJ1-5, the V gene TRBV7-9; D gene ambiguous. Looked up from germline, CDR1 is SEHNR and CDR2 is FQNEAQ (reference sequence). Trimming pared 1 base from V and 7 bases from J, leaving 8 bases between. This CDR3 contains 13 residues. Here the CDR3 DNA reads TGTGCCAGCAGCTTAGAGGGAGGACAGCCCCAGCATTTT. Amino acid sequence: CASSLEGGQPQHF.

By its share, this clone is medium-sized (0.01 to 0.1%). The same CDR3 arises from other DNA sequences in this sample as well. This rearrangement joins TRBV9 to TRBJ2-7; 10 bases fit TRBD2. The CDR3 loop spans 14 amino acids. Germline CDR1 reads SGDLS; CDR2 reads YYNGEE. The trim removed 2 bases at V and 6 bases at J, leaving 5 bases unmatched. The CDR3 DNA sequence: TGTGCCAGCAGCGTCGGCCTAGCGGGAGCCGAGCAGTACTTC. Translating it yields CASSVGLAGAEQYF. The whole variable domain, filled in from reference TRBV9 and TRBJ2-7, reads DSGVTQTPKHLITATGQRVTLRCSPRSGDLSVYWYQQSLDQGLQFLIQYYNGEERAKGNILERFSAQQFPDLHSELNLSSLELGDSALYFCASSVGLAGAEQYFGPGTRLTVT.

CDR3 sequence reads: CASSSLLDYEQYF. Written as DNA, the CDR3 is TGTGCCAGCAGCTCCCTTTTAGACTACGAGCAGTACTTC. The chain combines TRBV11-3 with TRBJ2-7; D remains ambiguous. Trimming stripped 4 bases from V and 3 bases from J, with 10 bases between. This CDR3 has 13 amino acids. Germline lookup yields CDR1 SGHNT and CDR2 YENEEA.

V is TRBV29-1 and J is TRBJ2-7, with D perhaps being TRBD1 or TRBD2 (7 bases each). With 2 bases removed from V and 3 bases from J, the gap between germline ends came to 20 bases. The CDR3 loop spans 16 amino acids. Germline V lookup: CDR1 SQVTM, CDR2 ANQGSEA. CDR3 coding DNA: TGCAGCGTTGAATTAGGACCCCAGGGGGGGGGCTACGAGCAGTACTTC. It codes for CSVELGPQGGGYEQYF.